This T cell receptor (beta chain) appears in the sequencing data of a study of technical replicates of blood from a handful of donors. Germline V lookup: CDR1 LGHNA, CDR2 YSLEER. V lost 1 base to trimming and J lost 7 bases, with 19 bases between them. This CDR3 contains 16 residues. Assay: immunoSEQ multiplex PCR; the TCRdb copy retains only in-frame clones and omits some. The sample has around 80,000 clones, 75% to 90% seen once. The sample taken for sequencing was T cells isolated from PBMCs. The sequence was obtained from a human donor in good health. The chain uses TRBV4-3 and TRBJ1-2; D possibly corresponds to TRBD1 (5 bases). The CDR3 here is CASSQVPRTGVIGYTF. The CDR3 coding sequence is TGCGCCAGCAGCCAAGTACCACGGACGGGGGTGATTGGCTACACCTTC.